The following is a T cell receptor beta chain sequence with its context. Its antigen remains unknown. The data derive from a study of T cell responses to AZD1222 COVID-19 vaccine. Repertoires were generated with immunoSEQ multiplex PCR, while TCRdb's copy carries only in-frame clones and drops some. The sample lists roughly 97,000 clones; more than 85% were seen once. There are 15 residues in the CDR3. The V and J ends lost 2 bases and 0 bases respectively, with 11 bases between them. CDR1 SGHKS and CDR2 YYEKEE come from the germline V gene (reference sequence). Overall study results and limits: White British ancestry dominated among donors, who included more females, and clonal diversity was possibly underestimated.

The clonotype comes from an adult in good health. The input for sequencing was peripheral blood, taken on day 0 of AZD1222 vaccination. V and J are TRBV5-5 and TRBJ1-2; no clear D. The DNA for the CDR3 is TGTGCCAGCAGCTTAATGGGGATAGCTAACTATGGCTACACCTTC. Residues: CASSLMGIANYGYTF.